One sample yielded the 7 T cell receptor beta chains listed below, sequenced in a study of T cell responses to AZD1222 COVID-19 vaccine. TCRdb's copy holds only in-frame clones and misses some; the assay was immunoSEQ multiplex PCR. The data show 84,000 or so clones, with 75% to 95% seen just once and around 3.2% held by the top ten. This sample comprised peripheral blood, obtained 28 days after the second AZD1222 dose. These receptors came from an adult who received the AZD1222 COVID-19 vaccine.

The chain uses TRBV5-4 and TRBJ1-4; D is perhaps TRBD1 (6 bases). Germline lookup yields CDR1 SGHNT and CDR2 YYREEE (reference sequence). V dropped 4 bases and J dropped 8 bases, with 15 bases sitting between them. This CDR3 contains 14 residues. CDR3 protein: CASSLRGQGEKLFF. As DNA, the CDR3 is TGTGCCAGCAGCCTACGGGGACAAGGCGAAAAACTGTTTTTT.

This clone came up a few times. The DNA of the CDR3 is TGTGCTAGTGGTCTAATGGGCCAACAAGAGACCCAGTACTTC. Translating gives CASGLMGQQETQYF. The chain recombines TRBV12-5 with TRBJ2-5; D ambiguous. Trimming removed 5 bases from V and 2 bases from J, with 12 bases in between. The V gene's germline CDR1 is LGHNT and CDR2 FRNRAP. The CDR3 extends over 14 amino acids. The variable domain in full, with the rest retrieved from reference TRBV12-5 and TRBJ2-5, is DARVTQTPRHKVTEMGQEVTMRCQPILGHNTVFWYRQTMMQGLELLAYFRNRAPLDDSGMPKDRFSAEMPDATLATLKIQPSEPRDSAVYFCASGLMGQQETQYFGPGTRLLVL.

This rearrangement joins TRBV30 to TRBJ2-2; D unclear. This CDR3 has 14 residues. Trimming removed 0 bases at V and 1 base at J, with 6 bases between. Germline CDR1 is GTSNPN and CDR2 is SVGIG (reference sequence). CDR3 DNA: TGTGCCTGGAGTGTTTTTAAGAACACCGGGGAGCTGTTTTTT. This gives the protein CAWSVFKNTGELFF.

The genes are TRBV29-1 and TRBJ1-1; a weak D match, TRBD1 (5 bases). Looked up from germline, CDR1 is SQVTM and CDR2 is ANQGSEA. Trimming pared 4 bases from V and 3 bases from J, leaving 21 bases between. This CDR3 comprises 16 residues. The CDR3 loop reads CSVVIRAGPRDTEAFF. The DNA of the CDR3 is TGCAGCGTTGTGATCAGGGCAGGGCCCCGCGACACTGAAGCTTTCTTT.

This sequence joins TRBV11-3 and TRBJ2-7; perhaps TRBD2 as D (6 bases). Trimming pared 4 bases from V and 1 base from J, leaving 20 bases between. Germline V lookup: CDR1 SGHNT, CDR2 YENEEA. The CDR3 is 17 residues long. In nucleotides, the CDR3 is TGTGCCAGCAGCTGGGGACTCTTACTCCTCCCTTCCTACGAGCAGTACTTC. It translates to CASSWGLLLLPSYEQYF.

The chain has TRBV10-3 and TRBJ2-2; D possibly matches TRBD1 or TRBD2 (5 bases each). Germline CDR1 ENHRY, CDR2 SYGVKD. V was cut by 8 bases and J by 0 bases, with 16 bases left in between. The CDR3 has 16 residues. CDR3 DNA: TGTGCCATCCGAGAGGGACGGGGCACGAACACCGGGGAGCTGTTTTTT. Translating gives CAIREGRGTNTGELFF.

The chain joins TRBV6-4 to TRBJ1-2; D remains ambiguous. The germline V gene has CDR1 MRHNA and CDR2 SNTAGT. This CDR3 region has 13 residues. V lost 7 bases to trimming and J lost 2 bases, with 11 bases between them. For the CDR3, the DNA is TGTGCCAGCACCCGAAGACTCAACTATGGCTACACCTTC. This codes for CASTRRLNYGYTF.